This paragraph covers one T cell receptor (beta chain) sequence. Its antigen is not known. This CDR3 has 17 amino acids. Germline-derived CDR1 and CDR2 are LGHNA and YNFKEQ. Trimming cost V 1 base and J 7 bases; bases outside gene matches: 10. Assay used: immunoSEQ multiplex PCR; TCRdb lists only in-frame clones, some missing. This sample carries 140,000 or so clones, around 91% of them seen once, and the ten largest clones take roughly 1.7%. The data belong to a study of T cell responses to AZD1222 COVID-19 vaccine. Findings and caveats of the study: Repertoire sampling occurred only after the peak T cell response. Only a handful of individuals given AZD1222 were seropositive at baseline. With two AZD1222 doses given, Spike-specific TCR breadth and depth both rose. The study found vaccine-associated CD4 TCRs spanning spike, dominant at 160-218 and 743-854.

This material consisted of peripheral blood, taken on day 0 of AZD1222 vaccination. This clonotype originated in an adult in good health. V and J are TRBV4-2 and TRBJ2-1, with TRBD2 matching over 10 bases. The CDR3 coding sequence is TGTGCCAGCAGCCAAGCCCCAGCAGCGGGAGGGAGGAATGAGCAGTTCTTC. Translated, it gives CASSQAPAAGGRNEQFF.